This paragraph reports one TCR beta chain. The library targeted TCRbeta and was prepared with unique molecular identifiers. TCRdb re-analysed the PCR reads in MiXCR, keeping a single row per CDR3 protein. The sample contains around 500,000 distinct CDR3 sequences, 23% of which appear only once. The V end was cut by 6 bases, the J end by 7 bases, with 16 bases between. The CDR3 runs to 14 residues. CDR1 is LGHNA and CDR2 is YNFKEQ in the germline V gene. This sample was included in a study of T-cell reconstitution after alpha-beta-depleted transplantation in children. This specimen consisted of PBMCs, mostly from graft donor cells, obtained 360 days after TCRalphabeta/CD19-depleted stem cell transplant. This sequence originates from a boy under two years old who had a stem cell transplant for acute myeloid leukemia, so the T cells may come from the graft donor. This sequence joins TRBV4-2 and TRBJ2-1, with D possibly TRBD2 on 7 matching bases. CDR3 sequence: CASRGGGIGNEQFF. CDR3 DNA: TGTGCCAGCAGGGGAGGGGGGATCGGGAATGAGCAGTTCTTC.